Sequencing of this T cell receptor (beta chain) was carried out in a study of CD8 T cells in Susac syndrome. The wider study: Among the Susac syndrome patients who underwent sequencing, about six had clinically active disease, while about 8 of them were in remission.

Reverse transcription of roughly 0.5 to 1 ug RNA was performed with random hexamers. One entry per CDR3 protein results from TCRdb running MiXCR on the immunoSEQ multiplex PCR reads. The repertoire holds some 200,000 distinct CDR3 sequences, with around 95% as singletons. V was clipped by 5 bases and J by 4 bases; unmatched bases: 1. The CDR3 is 12 amino acids. Germline CDR1 SGHDN, CDR2 FVKESK. The rearrangement uses TRBV14 and TRBJ1-2, with 7 bases aligning to TRBD1. This sequence originates from a human donor with Susac syndrome. Sample: CD4+ T cells from PBMCs. The CDR3 sequence is CASSGQAYGYTF. The CDR3 DNA sequence: TGTGCCAGCAGCGGACAGGCCTATGGCTACACCTTC.